The 28 T cell receptor beta chains below all came from one sample that was sequenced in a study of blood T cell repertoires in COVID-19. Profiled with immunoSEQ multiplex PCR; TCRdb holds only in-frame clones, not every one. This table has 250,000 to 300,000 clones, around 87% appearing once. Sequencing used peripheral blood. Receptor source: a man aged 18 to 30 with active or convalescent COVID-19.

The chain employs TRBV2 and TRBJ1-3; D is uncertain. The CDR3 is made up of 14 amino acids. V was trimmed by 7 bases and J by 0 bases, leaving 10 bases between them. Per germline, CDR1 SNHLY and CDR2 FYNNEI. CDR3: CASTKPTSGNTIYF. The CDR3 region has the DNA TGTGCCAGCACAAAGCCAACCTCTGGAAACACCATATATTTT.

This clone appeared once. V is TRBV21-1 and J is TRBJ1-1. TRBV21-1 is flagged as a pseudogene. CDR3 length: 16 residues. The CDR3 protein is CASSKQWGGKNTEAFF. DNA for the CDR3: TGTGCCAGCAGCAAACAGTGGGGGGGTAAGAACACTGAAGCTTTCTTT.

This clone was seen only a few times. The chain carries TRBV19 and TRBJ2-3, with 7 bases lining up with TRBD2. The CDR3 runs 16 residues. Germline lookup yields CDR1 LNHDA and CDR2 SQIVND (reference sequence). V dropped 3 bases and J dropped 0; count of bases not matched to a gene: 6. The CDR3 bases are TGTGCCAGTAGTATCCTTTACGGGGGGAGCACAGATACGCAGTATTTT. Translating it yields CASSILYGGSTDTQYF.

Only one count was recorded for this clone. The genes are TRBV29-1 and TRBJ2-7; a possible D gene is TRBD2 (5 bases). V gave up 4 bases and J gave up 4 bases, with 5 bases separating them. Germline CDR1 reads SQVTM; CDR2 reads ANQGSEA. CDR3 size: 10 residues. This chain's CDR3 is CSVGGYEQYF. CDR3 nucleotide sequence: TGCAGCGTTGGAGGGTACGAGCAGTACTTC.

The V call is TRBV27, the J call TRBJ2-5, with TRBD1 as a possible D gene (5 bases). Germline CDR1 MNHEY, CDR2 SMNVEV (reference sequence). This CDR3 has 11 residues. Trimming stripped 10 bases from V and 4 bases from J, with 10 bases between. The CDR3 nucleotides are TGTGCCACCCTTAGGGGAGAGACCCAGTACTTC. Amino acid sequence: CATLRGETQYF.

The chain couples TRBV2 to TRBJ1-4; D is unresolved. CDR1 SNHLY and CDR2 FYNNEI come from the germline V gene. Trimming took 5 bases from V and 5 from J, leaving 3 bases between them. CDR3 length: 11 amino acids. The CDR3 DNA follows: TGTGCCAGCAGTCAGAATGAAAAACTGTTTTTT. It codes for CASSQNEKLFF.

This rearrangement joins TRBV13 to TRBJ1-2, with 7 bases lining up with TRBD1. Trimming cost V 2 bases and J 5 bases; bases outside gene matches: 8. This CDR3 is built from 15 residues. Germline-derived CDR1 and CDR2 are PRHDT and FYEKMQ (reference sequence). CDR3 amino acids: CASSLKGYRGYGYTF. In DNA form, the CDR3 reads TGTGCCAGCAGCTTAAAGGGCTACAGGGGTTATGGCTACACCTTC.

The CDR3 region is CASSLSETEAFF. The CDR3 nucleotides read TGTGCCAGCAGCTTAAGTGAGACTGAAGCTTTCTTT. This chain links TRBV5-5 with TRBJ1-1; D is uncertain. V was pared by 2 bases and J by 5 bases, with 7 bases between. The germline V gene has CDR1 SGHKS and CDR2 YYEKEE (reference sequence). The CDR3 runs 12 residues.

The V and J genes are TRBV27 and TRBJ1-1; 11 bases fit TRBD1. Germline lookup yields CDR1 MNHEY and CDR2 SMNVEV (reference sequence). The V segment lost 6 bases and the J segment 0 bases; nucleotides outside the gene matches: 6. The CDR3 contains 16 residues. Written as DNA, the CDR3 is TGTGCCAGCAGCTCGGGACAGGGGGGCTTGAACACTGAAGCTTTCTTT. It yields the protein CASSSGQGGLNTEAFF.

The chain recombines TRBV11-3 with TRBJ1-6; D remains ambiguous. This CDR3 region has 15 residues. V lost 0 bases and J lost 4, with 7 bases in between. The germline gives CDR1 SGHNT, CDR2 YENEEA. The CDR3 is CASSLETGYNSPLHF. Written as DNA, the CDR3 is TGTGCCAGCAGCTTAGAGACGGGATATAATTCACCCCTCCACTTT.

The genes are TRBV2 and TRBJ1-2; D not resolved. The CDR3 extends over 14 amino acids. V dropped 10 bases and J dropped 1 base, with 16 bases sitting between them. From germline, CDR1 is SNHLY and CDR2 FYNNEI. CDR3: CATRRGQNNYGYTF. The CDR3 bases are TGTGCCACCCGCCGCGGCCAAAATAACTATGGCTACACCTTC. Using reference TRBV2 and TRBJ1-2 for the parts outside the CDR3, the full variable domain is EPEVTQTPSHQVTQMGQEVILRCVPISNHLYFYWYRQILGQKVEFLVSFYNNEISEKSEIFDDQFSVERPDGSNFTLKIRSTKLEDSAMYFCATRRGQNNYGYTFGSGTRLTVV.

This chain uses TRBV19 with TRBJ1-3; D is ambiguous. The V end was cut by 5 bases, the J end by 1 base, with 12 bases between. The CDR3 sequence is 15 residues long. Germline CDR1 reads LNHDA; CDR2 reads SQIVND (reference sequence). Here the CDR3 reads CASSAGFGSGNTIYF. CDR3 nucleotides: TGTGCCAGTAGTGCGGGGTTCGGTTCTGGAAACACCATATATTTT.

This rearrangement joins TRBV2 to TRBJ1-2; D not resolved. V lost 7 bases and J lost 0, with 9 bases in between. Germline values: CDR1 SNHLY, CDR2 FYNNEI. CDR3 length equals 13 residues. CDR3 protein: CASTSVTNYGYTF. DNA for the CDR3: TGTGCCAGCACCAGCGTTACTAACTATGGCTACACCTTC.

The chain links TRBV19 to TRBJ1-6; 8 bases are shared with TRBD1. Germline V gene sequence: CDR1 LNHDA, CDR2 SQIVND (reference sequence). V gave up 4 bases and J gave up 7 bases; unmatched junction bases: 6. This CDR3 region has 15 residues. CDR3 bases: TGTGCCAGTAGTAGACGGGACAGGACGAATTCACCCCTCCACTTT. It translates to CASSRRDRTNSPLHF.

The V call is TRBV6-5, the J call TRBJ1-4, with 9 bases identical to TRBD1. This CDR3 has 14 amino acids. The V segment lost 4 bases and the J segment 10 bases; nucleotides outside the gene matches: 7. Germline assignment: CDR1 MNHEY and CDR2 SVGAGI. In DNA, the CDR3 is TGTGCCAGCAGTTCCCGGGACAGGGAGGGAAAACTGTTTTTT. This sequence encodes CASSSRDREGKLFF.

The V and J genes are TRBV28 and TRBJ2-5, with D unclear. V lost 3 bases and J lost 2, with 10 bases in between. The CDR3 consists of 14 residues. Germline V lookup: CDR1 MDHEN, CDR2 SYDVKM. The CDR3 protein is CASSFLAPQETQYF. In DNA form, the CDR3 reads TGTGCCAGCAGTTTTCTGGCTCCGCAAGAGACCCAGTACTTC.

This chain uses TRBV19 with TRBJ2-2, with D possibly matching TRBD1 (6 bases). This CDR3 spans 17 amino acids. CDR1 LNHDA and CDR2 SQIVND come from the germline V gene (reference sequence). Trimming shortened V by 1 base and J by 5 bases, and 17 bases separated the two germline ends. CDR3 region: CASSIVELTGKTGELFF. The DNA of the CDR3 is TGTGCCAGTAGTATAGTCGAACTGACAGGAAAAACCGGGGAGCTGTTTTTT.

V is TRBV29-1 and J is TRBJ2-1, with a tentative D call TRBD2 (6 bases). CDR1 and CDR2 (germline): SQVTM, ANQGSEA. The length of the CDR3 is 8 residues. V dropped 3 bases and J dropped 15 bases, with 6 bases sitting between them. The CDR3 nucleotides are TGCAGCGTTGACGGGGGGTTCTTC. Protein: CSVDGGFF.

This clone was seen more than once but under ten times. The chain employs TRBV12-3 or TRBV12-4 and TRBJ2-7, with unresolved D. There are 13 residues in the CDR3. V lost 1 base and J 6 bases, leaving 10 bases between the germline ends. CDR3 sequence (DNA): TGTGCCAGCAGTTTAGGGGCCGTTTCCGAGCAGTACTTC. Encoded protein: CASSLGAVSEQYF.

This chain's CDR3 is CASSLWGTEGVVGSPLHF. CDR3 DNA: TGTGCCAGCAGTTTATGGGGGACAGAAGGAGTAGTGGGTTCACCCCTCCACTTT. The chain joins TRBV27 to TRBJ1-6; 7 bases align to TRBD1. Germline CDR1 is MNHEY and CDR2 is SMNVEV (reference sequence). After removal of 1 base from V and 9 bases from J, the junction contained 15 bases not matched to a gene. CDR3 length: 18 residues.

This chain links TRBV19 with TRBJ2-3; 8 bases agree with TRBD1. The CDR3 has 15 residues. Trimming cost V 10 bases and J 2 bases; bases outside gene matches: 11. Germline assignment: CDR1 LNHDA and CDR2 SQIVND (reference sequence). This CDR3 is CATSAGGGYTDTQYF. The CDR3 nucleotides are TGTGCCACCTCGGCAGGGGGCGGTTACACAGATACGCAGTATTTT. Combining the CDR3 with reference TRBV19 and TRBJ2-3 gives the whole variable domain DGGITQSPKYLFRKEGQNVTLSCEQNLNHDAMYWYRQDPGQGLRLIYYSQIVNDFQKGDIAEGYSVSREKKESFPLTVTSAQKNPTAFYLCATSAGGGYTDTQYFGPGTRLTVL.

The chain carries TRBV19 and TRBJ1-2; a possible D gene is TRBD1 (5 bases). V was trimmed by 7 bases and J by 2 bases, leaving 14 bases between them. The CDR3 extends over 14 amino acids. CDR1 and CDR2 from the germline V gene are LNHDA and SQIVND (reference sequence). CDR3 nucleotides: TGTGCCAGTACCCTTGGGGCAGGCAACTATGGCTACACCTTC. Translation gives CASTLGAGNYGYTF. The variable domain in full, with the rest retrieved from reference TRBV19 and TRBJ1-2, is DGGITQSPKYLFRKEGQNVTLSCEQNLNHDAMYWYRQDPGQGLRLIYYSQIVNDFQKGDIAEGYSVSREKKESFPLTVTSAQKNPTAFYLCASTLGAGNYGYTFGSGTRLTVV.

This chain uses TRBV28 with TRBJ2-1, with TRBD1 identical over 7 bases. Germline CDR1 MDHEN, CDR2 SYDVKM. The CDR3 spans 15 residues. Trimming removed 7 bases from V and 7 bases from J; junction bases left unmatched: 13. CDR3 region: CASISEGQEGNEQFF. The CDR3 coding sequence is TGTGCCAGCATCTCAGAAGGACAGGAAGGTAATGAGCAGTTCTTC.

CDR3: CASSPVARGEGGELFF. The CDR3 DNA follows: TGTGCCAGCAGCCCAGTTGCGAGAGGGGAGGGCGGGGAGCTGTTTTTT. The chain links TRBV11-2 to TRBJ2-2; TRBD2 matches at 7 bases. The CDR3 length is 16 residues. CDR1 is SGHAT, CDR2 FQNNGV, per germline. Losses at the gene ends were 5 bases for V and 7 bases for J; bases not matched to a gene: 13.

The chain employs TRBV18 and TRBJ2-7; tentative D call: TRBD1 (5 bases). Trimming stripped 2 bases from V and 9 bases from J, with 26 bases between. The V gene's germline CDR1 is KGHSH and CDR2 LQKENI. This CDR3 spans 17 amino acids. The CDR3 sequence is CASSPGAGWTTQSGQYF. Written as DNA, the CDR3 is TGTGCCAGCTCACCAGGGGCAGGGTGGACCACCCAATCGGGGCAGTACTTC.

J is TRBJ1-4 and V is TRBV6-5, with 7 positions matching TRBD1. The CDR3 runs to 14 residues. The ends lost 5 bases at V and 8 bases at J; junction bases unmatched: 8. Germline CDR1 and CDR2: MNHEY and SVGAGI. DNA for the CDR3: TGTGCCAGCAGTCGAACAGGGGTAGGAGAAAAACTGTTTTTT. Translation: CASSRTGVGEKLFF.

This chain connects TRBV9 to TRBJ2-7, with TRBD1 matching over 11 bases. This CDR3 has 15 residues. The junction had 5 bases not matched to a gene; V was cut back by 0 bases and J by 6 bases. Germline assignment: CDR1 SGDLS and CDR2 YYNGEE. The CDR3 protein is CASSVEGTGGSEQYF. Here the CDR3 DNA reads TGTGCCAGCAGCGTAGAGGGGACAGGGGGTAGCGAGCAGTACTTC. Filled out from reference TRBV9 and TRBJ2-7, the complete variable domain reads DSGVTQTPKHLITATGQRVTLRCSPRSGDLSVYWYQQSLDQGLQFLIQYYNGEERAKGNILERFSAQQFPDLHSELNLSSLELGDSALYFCASSVEGTGGSEQYFGPGTRLTVT.

V and J are TRBV12-3 or TRBV12-4 and TRBJ2-3; possibly TRBD1 for D (5 bases). V was clipped by 5 bases and J by 4 bases, with 7 bases between them. The CDR3 totals 12 residues. CDR3 protein: CASSRGADTQYF. The CDR3 nucleotides read TGTGCCAGCAGTAGGGGCGCAGATACGCAGTATTTT.